This T cell receptor beta chain was sequenced for a study of T cell responses to AZD1222 COVID-19 vaccine. The CDR3 length is 13 residues. Germline-derived CDR1 and CDR2 are SGHNT and YENEEA. Losses at the gene ends were 4 bases for V and 10 bases for J; bases not matched to a gene: 4. Study findings and constraints: Most donors were white British and more were female, and clonal diversity was possibly underestimated. Spike was spanned by vaccine-associated CD4 TCRs, which were dominant at 160-218 and 743-854. All repertoire sampling was performed exclusively after the peak T cell response.

The table came from immunoSEQ multiplex PCR; TCRdb's copy has only in-frame clones and leaves some out. The sample shows 120,000 or so clones, more than 65% of them seen only once. On this clone: Its antigen is not identified.

This chain links TRBV11-3 with TRBJ2-1, with 10 nucleotides matching TRBD2. The sequencing here drew on peripheral blood, taken 28 days after the second AZD1222 dose. This TCR was sampled from an adult who received the AZD1222 COVID-19 vaccine. The CDR3 DNA follows: TGTGCCAGCAGCTCTGGGACTAGCGTAGAGCAGTTCTTC. Residues: CASSSGTSVEQFF.